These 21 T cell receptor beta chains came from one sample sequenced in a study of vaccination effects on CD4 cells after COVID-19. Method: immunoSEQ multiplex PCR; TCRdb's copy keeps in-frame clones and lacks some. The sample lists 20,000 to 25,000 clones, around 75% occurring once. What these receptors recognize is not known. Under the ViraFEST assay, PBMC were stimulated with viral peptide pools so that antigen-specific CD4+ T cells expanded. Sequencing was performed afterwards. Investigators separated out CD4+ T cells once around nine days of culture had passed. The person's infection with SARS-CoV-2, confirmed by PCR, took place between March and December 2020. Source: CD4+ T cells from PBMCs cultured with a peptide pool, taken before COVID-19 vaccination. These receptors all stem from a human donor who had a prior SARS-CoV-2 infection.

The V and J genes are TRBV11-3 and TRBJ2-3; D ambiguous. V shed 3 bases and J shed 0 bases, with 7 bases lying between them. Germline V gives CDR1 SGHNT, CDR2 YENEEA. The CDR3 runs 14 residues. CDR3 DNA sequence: TGTGCCAGCAGCTTGAGCGTTAGCACAGATACGCAGTATTTT. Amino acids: CASSLSVSTDTQYF.

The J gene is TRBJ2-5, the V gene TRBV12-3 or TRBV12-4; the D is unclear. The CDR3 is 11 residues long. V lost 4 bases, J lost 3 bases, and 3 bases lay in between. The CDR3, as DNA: TGTGCCAGCAGTTGGGAAGAGACCCAGTACTTC. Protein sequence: CASSWEETQYF.

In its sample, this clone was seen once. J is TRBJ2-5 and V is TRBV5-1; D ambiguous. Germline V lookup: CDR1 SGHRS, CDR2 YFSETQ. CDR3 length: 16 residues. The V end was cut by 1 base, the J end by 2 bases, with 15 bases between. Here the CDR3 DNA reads TGCGCCAGCAGCTTGATTGGGTGGGCGGAGCAAGAGACCCAGTACTTC. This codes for CASSLIGWAEQETQYF.

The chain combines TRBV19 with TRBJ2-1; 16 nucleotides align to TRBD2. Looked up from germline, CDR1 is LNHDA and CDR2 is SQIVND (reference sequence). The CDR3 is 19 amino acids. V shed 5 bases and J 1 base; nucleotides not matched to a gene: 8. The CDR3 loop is CASSSGQGLAGGSYNEQFF. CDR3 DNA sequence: TGTGCCAGTAGTTCAGGACAGGGACTAGCGGGAGGGTCCTACAATGAGCAGTTCTTC.

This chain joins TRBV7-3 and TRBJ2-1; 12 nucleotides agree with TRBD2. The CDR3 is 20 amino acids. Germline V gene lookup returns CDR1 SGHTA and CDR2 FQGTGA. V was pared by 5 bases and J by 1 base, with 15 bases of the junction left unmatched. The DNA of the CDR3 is TGTGCCAGCAGCCCACGCGGGTTGCGAGGACTAGCGGGGTCCTACAATGAGCAGTTCTTC. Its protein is CASSPRGLRGLAGSYNEQFF. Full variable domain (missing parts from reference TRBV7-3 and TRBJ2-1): GAGVSQTPSNKVTEKGKYVELRCDPISGHTALYWYRQSLGQGPEFLIYFQGTGAADDSGLPNDRFFAVRPEGSVSTLKIQRTERGDSAVYLCASSPRGLRGLAGSYNEQFFGPGTRLTVL.

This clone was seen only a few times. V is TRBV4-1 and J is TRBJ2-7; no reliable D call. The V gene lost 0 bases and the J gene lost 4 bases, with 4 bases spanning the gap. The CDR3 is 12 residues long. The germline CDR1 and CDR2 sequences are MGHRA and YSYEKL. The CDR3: CASSQDTYEQYF. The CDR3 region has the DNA TGCGCCAGCAGCCAAGATACATACGAGCAGTACTTC.

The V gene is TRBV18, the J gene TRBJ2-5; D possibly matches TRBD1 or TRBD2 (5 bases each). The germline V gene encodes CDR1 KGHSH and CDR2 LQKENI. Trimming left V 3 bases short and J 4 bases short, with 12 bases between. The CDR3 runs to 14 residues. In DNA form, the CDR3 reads TGTGCCAGCTCACCTTCGAGGGGTTCAGAGACCCAGTACTTC. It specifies CASSPSRGSETQYF.

CDR3: CASSQRGGSGRVYSYEQYF. The CDR3 DNA reads TGTGCCAGCAGCCAAAGAGGGGGGAGCGGGAGGGTGTACTCCTACGAGCAGTACTTC. The chain combines TRBV4-2 with TRBJ2-7, with 10 bases that match TRBD2. Germline trimming cut 2 bases from V and 0 bases from J; bases unmatched to any gene: 13. Germline V gene sequence: CDR1 LGHNA, CDR2 YNFKEQ. CDR3 length: 19 residues.

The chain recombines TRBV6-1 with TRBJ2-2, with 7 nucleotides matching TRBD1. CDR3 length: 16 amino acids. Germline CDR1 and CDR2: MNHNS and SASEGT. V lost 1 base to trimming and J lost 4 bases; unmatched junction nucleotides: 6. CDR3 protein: CASSEGIQGLTGELFF. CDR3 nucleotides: TGTGCCAGCAGTGAAGGGATACAGGGGCTCACCGGGGAGCTGTTTTTT.

The CDR3 DNA sequence: TGTGCCAGTAGCTCCAGCGGGAGGGACACCGGGGAGCTGTTTTTT. Translated, it gives CASSSSGRDTGELFF. The J gene is TRBJ2-2, the V gene TRBV19, with TRBD2 matching over 10 bases. Germline V gene data show CDR1 as LNHDA and CDR2 as SQIVND (reference sequence). The CDR3 is 15 residues long. J was trimmed by 3 bases and V by 6 bases; bases with no gene match: 4.

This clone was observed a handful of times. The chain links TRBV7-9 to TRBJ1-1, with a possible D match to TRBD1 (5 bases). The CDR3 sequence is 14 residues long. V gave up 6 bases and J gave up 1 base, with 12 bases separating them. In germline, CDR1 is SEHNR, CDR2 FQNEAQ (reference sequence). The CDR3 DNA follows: TGTGCCAGCAGAGCAGGACAAGCGAACACTGAAGCTTTCTTT. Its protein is CASRAGQANTEAFF.

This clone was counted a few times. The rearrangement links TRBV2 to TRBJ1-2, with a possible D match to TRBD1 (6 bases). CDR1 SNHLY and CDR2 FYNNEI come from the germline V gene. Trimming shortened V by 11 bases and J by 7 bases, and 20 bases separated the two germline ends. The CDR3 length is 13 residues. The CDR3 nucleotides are TGTGCCTCCAACGGGGGCCAGTGGGGTGGCTACACCTTC. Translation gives CASNGGQWGGYTF.

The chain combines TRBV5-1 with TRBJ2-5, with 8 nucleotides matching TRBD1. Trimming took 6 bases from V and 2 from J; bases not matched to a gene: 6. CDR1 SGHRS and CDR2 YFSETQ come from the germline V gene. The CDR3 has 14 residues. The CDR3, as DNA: TGCGCCAGCAACCAACAGGGGGTTCAAGAGACCCAGTACTTC. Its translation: CASNQQGVQETQYF.

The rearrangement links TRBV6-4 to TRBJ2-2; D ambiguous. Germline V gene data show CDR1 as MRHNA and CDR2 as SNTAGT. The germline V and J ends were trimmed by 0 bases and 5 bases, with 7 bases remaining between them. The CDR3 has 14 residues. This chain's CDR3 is CASSDSGPTGELFF. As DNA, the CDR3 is TGTGCCAGCAGTGACTCTGGTCCGACCGGGGAGCTGTTTTTT.

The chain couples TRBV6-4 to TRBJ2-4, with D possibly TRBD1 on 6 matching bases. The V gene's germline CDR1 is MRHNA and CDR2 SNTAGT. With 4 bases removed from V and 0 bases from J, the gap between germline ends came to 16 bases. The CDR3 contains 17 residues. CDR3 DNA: TGTGCCAGCAGTGCGCGGTCAGGGGCGAGAGCCAAAAACATTCAGTACTTC. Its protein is CASSARSGARAKNIQYF.

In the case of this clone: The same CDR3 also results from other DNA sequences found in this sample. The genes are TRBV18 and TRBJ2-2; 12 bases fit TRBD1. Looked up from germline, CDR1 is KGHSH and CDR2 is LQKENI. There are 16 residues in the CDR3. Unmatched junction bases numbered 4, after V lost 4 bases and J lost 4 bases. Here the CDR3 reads CASSRPGQGATGELFF. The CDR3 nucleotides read TGTGCCAGCTCACGCCCGGGACAGGGGGCCACCGGGGAGCTGTTTTTT.

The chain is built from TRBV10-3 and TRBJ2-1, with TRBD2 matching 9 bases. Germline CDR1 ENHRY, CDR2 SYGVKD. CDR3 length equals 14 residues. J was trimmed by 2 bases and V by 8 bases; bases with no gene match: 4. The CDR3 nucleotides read TGTGCCATCTCTCAGCGGGAGGCCTACAATGAGCAGTTCTTC. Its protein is CAISQREAYNEQFF.

Here the CDR3 reads CASSLAGTSGNTIYF. The CDR3 bases are TGTGCCAGCAGTTTGGCAGGGACCTCTGGAAACACCATATATTTT. This chain joins TRBV28 and TRBJ1-3; maybe TRBD1 (5 bases). The CDR3 consists of 15 residues. V lost 3 bases and J 0 bases, leaving 9 bases between the germline ends. Germline V gene sequence: CDR1 MDHEN, CDR2 SYDVKM.

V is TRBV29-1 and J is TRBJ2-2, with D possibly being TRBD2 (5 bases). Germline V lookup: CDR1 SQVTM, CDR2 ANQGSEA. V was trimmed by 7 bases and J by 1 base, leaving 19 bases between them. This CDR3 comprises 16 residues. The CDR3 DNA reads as TGCAGCGCCCGAGGCGAAGGGAGTAAGAACACCGGGGAGCTGTTTTTT. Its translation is CSARGEGSKNTGELFF.

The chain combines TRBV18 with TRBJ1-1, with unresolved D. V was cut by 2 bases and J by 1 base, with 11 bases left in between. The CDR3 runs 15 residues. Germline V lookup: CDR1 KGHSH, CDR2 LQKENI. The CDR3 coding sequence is TGTGCCAGCTCACCAGGGAACAGTAGGAACACTGAAGCTTTCTTT. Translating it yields CASSPGNSRNTEAFF.

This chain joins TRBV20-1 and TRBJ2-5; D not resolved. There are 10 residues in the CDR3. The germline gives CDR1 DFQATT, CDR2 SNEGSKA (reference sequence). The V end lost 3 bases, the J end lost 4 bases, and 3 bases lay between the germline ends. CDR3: CSASAETQYF. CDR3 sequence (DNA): TGCAGTGCTAGTGCAGAGACCCAGTACTTC.